The 13 T cell receptor beta chains listed next were all sequenced from one sample in a study of shared clonotypes between healthy human individuals. This table comes from immunoSEQ multiplex PCR, and its TCRdb copy is limited to in-frame clones, with some not included. The sample carries over a million clones, roughly 96% recorded once. The sample comprised naive CD4+ T cells sorted from blood. Indicated subset: CD45RA+ positively selected. These receptors originate from a man aged 25 to 40 in good health.

The rearrangement joins TRBV27 to TRBJ2-7, with a tentative D call TRBD1 (5 bases). Germline assignment: CDR1 MNHEY and CDR2 SMNVEV (reference sequence). V gave up 6 bases and J gave up 2 bases, with 14 bases separating them. This CDR3 spans 14 amino acids. This chain's CDR3 is CASRQVPGPYEQYF. The CDR3 region has the DNA TGTGCCAGCAGACAGGTCCCCGGGCCCTACGAGCAGTACTTC.

The gene calls are TRBV5-1 and TRBJ2-7; the match to TRBD2 covers 12 bases. Trimming cost V 4 bases and J 3 bases; bases outside gene matches: 5. CDR3 size: 15 residues. Germline CDR1 reads SGHRS; CDR2 reads YFSETQ. The CDR3 region is CASSPGTSGHYEQYF. CDR3 DNA: TGCGCCAGCAGCCCGGGGACTAGCGGGCACTACGAGCAGTACTTC.

The chain links TRBV18 to TRBJ2-3; tentative D call: TRBD1 (6 bases). Germline lookup yields CDR1 KGHSH and CDR2 LQKENI. This CDR3 contains 16 residues. Trimming left V 1 base short and J 1 base short, with 12 bases between. CDR3 nucleotides: TGTGCCAGCTCACCACGGCGGGCAGGGGGCACAGATACGCAGTATTTT. It encodes CASSPRRAGGTDTQYF. Supplemented by reference TRBV18 and TRBJ2-3, the full variable domain reads NAGVMQNPRHLVRRRGQEARLRCSPMKGHSHVYWYRQLPEEGLKFMVYLQKENIIDESGMPKERFSAEFPKEGPSILRIQQVVRGDSAAYFCASSPRRAGGTDTQYFGPGTRLTVL.

The chain carries TRBV5-1 and TRBJ2-7, with 7 bases identical to TRBD1. Germline V lookup: CDR1 SGHRS, CDR2 YFSETQ. The V segment lost 2 bases and the J segment 6 bases; nucleotides outside the gene matches: 8. CDR3 size: 14 residues. CDR3 residues: CASSLGRTGTEQYF. For the CDR3, the DNA is TGCGCCAGCAGCTTAGGTAGGACAGGCACCGAGCAGTACTTC.

This clone occurred once. This chain joins TRBV6-1 and TRBJ2-7, with D maybe TRBD1 (6 bases). The CDR3 spans 15 residues. Germline CDR1 is MNHNS and CDR2 is SASEGT. V lost 5 bases and J lost 3, with 17 bases in between. The CDR3 coding sequence is TGTGCCAGCAGTACCCACATCAGGGGTGACTACGAGCAGTACTTC. It specifies CASSTHIRGDYEQYF.

This clone was counted a single time. Other DNA sequences in this sample translate to the same CDR3. The rearrangement links TRBV19 to TRBJ2-3; D is unresolved. The CDR3 has 13 residues. V shed 0 bases and J shed 1 base, with 2 bases lying between them. Germline V lookup: CDR1 LNHDA, CDR2 SQIVND (reference sequence). The CDR3 bases are TGTGCCAGTAGTATAGACGGCACAGATACGCAGTATTTT. Encoded protein: CASSIDGTDTQYF.

The chain uses TRBV28 and TRBJ2-1, with 14 bases aligning to TRBD2. Trimming took 8 bases from V and 5 from J; bases not matched to a gene: 2. The CDR3 runs to 14 residues. The germline V gene encodes CDR1 MDHEN and CDR2 SYDVKM. CDR3 sequence reads: CASVGLAGDNEQFF. CDR3 DNA sequence: TGTGCCAGCGTGGGACTAGCGGGGGACAATGAGCAGTTCTTC.

In its sample, this clone was seen once. This chain connects TRBV19 to TRBJ1-2; 7 bases are shared with TRBD1. With 4 bases clipped from V and 3 bases from J, the junction kept 8 bases outside the gene matches. Germline V gene data show CDR1 as LNHDA and CDR2 as SQIVND (reference sequence). There are 15 residues in the CDR3. The DNA of the CDR3 is TGTGCCAGTAGTAGGGGACAGCAGTTCCACTATGGCTACACCTTC. Amino acid sequence: CASSRGQQFHYGYTF.

The chain combines TRBV14 with TRBJ2-4; D ambiguous. V lost 4 bases and J lost 10, with 8 bases in between. Germline CDR1 reads SGHDN; CDR2 reads FVKESK. This CDR3 is 11 amino acids long. CDR3 coding DNA: TGTGCCAGCAGCCTCATGCGTATTCAGTACTTC. Protein sequence: CASSLMRIQYF.

The rearrangement links TRBV28 to TRBJ2-3; 8 bases agree with TRBD2. The CDR3 is made up of 15 amino acids. Trimming at V came to 5 bases and at J to 4 bases, leaving 8 bases not matched to a gene. CDR1 and CDR2 from the germline V gene are MDHEN and SYDVKM. The CDR3 sequence: CASSPSGSGADTQYF. For the CDR3, the DNA is TGTGCCAGCAGTCCCAGCGGGAGTGGGGCAGATACGCAGTATTTT.

This chain connects TRBV10-3 to TRBJ1-1; D possibly corresponds to TRBD1 (5 bases). Trimming took off 7 bases at V and 3 bases at J, with 15 bases between the two ends. CDR1 ENHRY and CDR2 SYGVKD come from the germline V gene. CDR3 length equals 14 residues. The CDR3 coding sequence is TGTGCCATCAAGTCTGGGGGGAGCGACACTGAAGCTTTCTTT. Translated: CAIKSGGSDTEAFF.

This rearrangement joins TRBV5-1 to TRBJ2-5; 10 bases map to TRBD1. Germline CDR1 reads SGHRS; CDR2 reads YFSETQ. The CDR3 covers 16 residues. The trim removed 4 bases at V and 5 bases at J, leaving 11 bases unmatched. CDR3 region: CASSRRQGAGRETQYF. The CDR3 coding sequence is TGCGCCAGCAGCCGGAGACAGGGGGCAGGTCGGGAGACCCAGTACTTC.

The genes are TRBV7-2 and TRBJ2-3, with D unclear. V lost 4 bases, J lost 10 bases, and 12 bases lay in between. CDR1 and CDR2 (germline): SGHTA, FQGNSA. The CDR3 is 12 residues long. DNA of the CDR3: TGTGCCAGCAGCTACGGAGTACAGTCGCAGTATTTT. Translated, it gives CASSYGVQSQYF.